The 6 T cell receptor beta chains below come from one sample, sequenced in a study of cytotoxic CD8 clonotypes in ibrutinib-treated CLL. Method: immunoSEQ multiplex PCR; TCRdb's copy keeps in-frame clones and lacks some. The data show more than 200,000 clones, 70% seen once. Sequenced material: PBMCs, taken after 24 months of ibrutinib treatment. All receptors come from a human donor with chronic lymphocytic leukemia.

This rearrangement joins TRBV5-1 to TRBJ2-2; the D is unclear. V was pared by 1 base and J by 1 base, with 8 bases between. The CDR3 totals 15 residues. The V gene's germline CDR1 is SGHRS and CDR2 YFSETQ. The CDR3 coding sequence is TGCGCCAGCAGCTTGTTCTACCAGAACACCGGGGAGCTGTTTTTT. Residues: CASSLFYQNTGELFF.

This clone was found a few times. The chain joins TRBV9 to TRBJ2-1; 7 bases fit TRBD2. The V segment lost 0 bases and the J segment 7 bases; nucleotides outside the gene matches: 13. The CDR3 covers 17 residues. Germline loops: CDR1 SGDLS, CDR2 YYNGEE. The CDR3 DNA follows: TGTGCCAGCAGCGTAGCGGGCGGGAGTTCTCTCGGGAATGAGCAGTTCTTC. Its translation is CASSVAGGSSLGNEQFF.

This chain uses TRBV7-9 with TRBJ1-5; no reliable D call. Germline V gene sequence: CDR1 SEHNR, CDR2 FQNEAQ (reference sequence). V was trimmed by 1 base and J by 6 bases, leaving 7 bases between them. This CDR3 spans 13 amino acids. The CDR3 DNA reads TGTGCCAGCAGCTTAGGGACGGGTCAGCCCCAGCATTTT. Amino acid sequence: CASSLGTGQPQHF.

The chain recombines TRBV5-6 with TRBJ2-7; 9 nucleotides match TRBD1. V lost 0 bases, J lost 6 bases, and 10 bases stayed unmatched. Germline lookup yields CDR1 SGHDT and CDR2 YYEEEE. The CDR3 spans 16 residues. The CDR3 region is CASSLVLGTGYVEQYF. Written as DNA, the CDR3 is TGTGCCAGCAGCTTGGTTTTGGGGACAGGGTACGTCGAGCAGTACTTC.

This clone appeared a single time. The V and J genes are TRBV14 and TRBJ2-1; D may be TRBD1 (7 bases). The CDR3 sequence is 16 residues long. CDR1 SGHDN and CDR2 FVKESK come from the germline V gene. The germline V and J ends were trimmed by 3 bases and 9 bases, with 21 bases remaining between them. The chain's CDR3 is CASSHLGDSKGGEQFF. The CDR3 DNA sequence: TGTGCCAGCAGCCACCTTGGGGACAGCAAGGGAGGTGAGCAGTTCTTC.

The chain uses TRBV28 and TRBJ1-2; 11 nucleotides agree with TRBD1. The CDR3 covers 15 residues. Germline lookup yields CDR1 MDHEN and CDR2 SYDVKM. V gave up 4 bases and J gave up 4 bases; unmatched junction bases: 5. CDR3 sequence: CASSSGTGGSYGYTF. The CDR3 nucleotides are TGTGCCAGCAGTTCGGGGACAGGGGGATCCTATGGCTACACCTTC.